The 8 T cell receptor beta chains below come from one sample, sequenced in a study of cytomegalovirus exposure and HLA in healthy donors (TCRdb year 2017). Library prep was done by the immunoSEQ multiplex PCR assay. For the multiplex PCR, a mixture combining 60 forward primers for TCR Vbeta segments and 13 reverse primers for TCR Jbeta segments was used. TCRdb holds this immuneACCESS table with in-frame rearrangements only. Some clones are missing; in checked studies, unresolved V genes explain under half, and the rest has no known cause. The sample table holds 190,000 or so clones, of which roughly four fifths were seen once. Around 1.7% of the sample belongs to the ten largest clones. The sample consisted of PBMCs. The receptors derive from a man in his forties or fifties in good health and CMV-seronegative.

This clone was counted only a few times. The chain joins TRBV18 to TRBJ1-4, with D possibly TRBD1 on 5 matching bases. Germline V gene data show CDR1 as KGHSH and CDR2 as LQKENI. The germline V and J ends were trimmed by 6 bases and 8 bases, with 19 bases remaining between them. CDR3 length: 15 residues. The CDR3 bases are TGTGCCAGCTCCCCTTCCGGAGGGGAGGGGGAAAAACTGTTTTTT. Amino acids: CASSPSGGEGEKLFF.

The V call is TRBV5-6, the J call TRBJ1-1, with a possible D match to TRBD1 (5 bases). The germline gives CDR1 SGHDT, CDR2 YYEEEE. The length of the CDR3 is 13 residues. Deletions cut 1 base from V and 6 bases from J, with 10 bases between. CDR3 sequence reads: CASSLSGEPEAFF. CDR3 DNA: TGTGCCAGCAGCTTGTCGGGGGAACCTGAAGCTTTCTTT.

The chain recombines TRBV29-1 with TRBJ2-1; 7 bases align to TRBD2. The CDR3 totals 14 residues. The trim removed 3 bases at V and 1 base at J, leaving 3 bases unmatched. Germline CDR1 and CDR2: SQVTM and ANQGSEA. For the CDR3, the DNA is TGCAGCGTTGAGGGCGGGGGTTCCTACAATGAGCAGTTCTTC. Protein: CSVEGGGSYNEQFF.

The V and J genes are TRBV5-1 and TRBJ2-4; D gene ambiguous. The CDR3 runs 15 residues. Germline V gene data show CDR1 as SGHRS and CDR2 as YFSETQ. Trimming took 0 bases from V and 1 from J, leaving 8 bases between them. This chain's CDR3 is CASSLGPTAKNIQYF. As DNA, the CDR3 is TGCGCCAGCAGCTTGGGACCGACTGCCAAAAACATTCAGTACTTC.

The rearrangement links TRBV10-3 to TRBJ2-5; possibly TRBD2 for D (6 bases). V dropped 2 bases and J dropped 5 bases, with 18 bases sitting between them. The CDR3 is 16 residues long. Germline V gives CDR1 ENHRY, CDR2 SYGVKD. The CDR3 coding sequence is TGTGCCATCAGTGAGGGGGGGAGGCGGGAACGCGAGACCCAGTACTTC. Its translation is CAISEGGRRERETQYF.

The chain uses TRBV7-9 and TRBJ2-7; 11 bases map to TRBD2. CDR3 length: 17 residues. Trimming cost V 2 bases and J 5 bases; bases outside gene matches: 11. Germline-derived CDR1 and CDR2 are SEHNR and FQNEAQ (reference sequence). In DNA form, the CDR3 reads TGTGCCAGCAGCTTATACGGTAGCGGGAGGGCCGGCAACGAGCAGTACTTC. The encoded protein is CASSLYGSGRAGNEQYF.

This clone appeared a few times. The chain is built from TRBV21-1 and TRBJ1-1; TRBD1 is the table's D call and was not checked against the DNA. TRBV21-1 is a pseudogene locus. CDR3 length: 16 amino acids. CDR3 amino acids: CASNQMGHTDRRSAFF. CDR3 nucleotide sequence: TGTGCCAGCAATCAAATGGGACACACGGATCGGCGGAGCGCTTTCTTT.

This clone appeared a single time. The chain couples TRBV7-2 to TRBJ2-7, with D possibly being TRBD2 (6 bases). The CDR3 has 14 amino acids. CDR1 and CDR2 from the germline V gene are SGHTA and FQGNSA. V lost 1 base and J lost 0, with 7 bases in between. The CDR3 is CASSLGGNSYEQYF. In DNA, the CDR3 is TGTGCCAGCAGCTTAGGCGGGAACTCCTACGAGCAGTACTTC.